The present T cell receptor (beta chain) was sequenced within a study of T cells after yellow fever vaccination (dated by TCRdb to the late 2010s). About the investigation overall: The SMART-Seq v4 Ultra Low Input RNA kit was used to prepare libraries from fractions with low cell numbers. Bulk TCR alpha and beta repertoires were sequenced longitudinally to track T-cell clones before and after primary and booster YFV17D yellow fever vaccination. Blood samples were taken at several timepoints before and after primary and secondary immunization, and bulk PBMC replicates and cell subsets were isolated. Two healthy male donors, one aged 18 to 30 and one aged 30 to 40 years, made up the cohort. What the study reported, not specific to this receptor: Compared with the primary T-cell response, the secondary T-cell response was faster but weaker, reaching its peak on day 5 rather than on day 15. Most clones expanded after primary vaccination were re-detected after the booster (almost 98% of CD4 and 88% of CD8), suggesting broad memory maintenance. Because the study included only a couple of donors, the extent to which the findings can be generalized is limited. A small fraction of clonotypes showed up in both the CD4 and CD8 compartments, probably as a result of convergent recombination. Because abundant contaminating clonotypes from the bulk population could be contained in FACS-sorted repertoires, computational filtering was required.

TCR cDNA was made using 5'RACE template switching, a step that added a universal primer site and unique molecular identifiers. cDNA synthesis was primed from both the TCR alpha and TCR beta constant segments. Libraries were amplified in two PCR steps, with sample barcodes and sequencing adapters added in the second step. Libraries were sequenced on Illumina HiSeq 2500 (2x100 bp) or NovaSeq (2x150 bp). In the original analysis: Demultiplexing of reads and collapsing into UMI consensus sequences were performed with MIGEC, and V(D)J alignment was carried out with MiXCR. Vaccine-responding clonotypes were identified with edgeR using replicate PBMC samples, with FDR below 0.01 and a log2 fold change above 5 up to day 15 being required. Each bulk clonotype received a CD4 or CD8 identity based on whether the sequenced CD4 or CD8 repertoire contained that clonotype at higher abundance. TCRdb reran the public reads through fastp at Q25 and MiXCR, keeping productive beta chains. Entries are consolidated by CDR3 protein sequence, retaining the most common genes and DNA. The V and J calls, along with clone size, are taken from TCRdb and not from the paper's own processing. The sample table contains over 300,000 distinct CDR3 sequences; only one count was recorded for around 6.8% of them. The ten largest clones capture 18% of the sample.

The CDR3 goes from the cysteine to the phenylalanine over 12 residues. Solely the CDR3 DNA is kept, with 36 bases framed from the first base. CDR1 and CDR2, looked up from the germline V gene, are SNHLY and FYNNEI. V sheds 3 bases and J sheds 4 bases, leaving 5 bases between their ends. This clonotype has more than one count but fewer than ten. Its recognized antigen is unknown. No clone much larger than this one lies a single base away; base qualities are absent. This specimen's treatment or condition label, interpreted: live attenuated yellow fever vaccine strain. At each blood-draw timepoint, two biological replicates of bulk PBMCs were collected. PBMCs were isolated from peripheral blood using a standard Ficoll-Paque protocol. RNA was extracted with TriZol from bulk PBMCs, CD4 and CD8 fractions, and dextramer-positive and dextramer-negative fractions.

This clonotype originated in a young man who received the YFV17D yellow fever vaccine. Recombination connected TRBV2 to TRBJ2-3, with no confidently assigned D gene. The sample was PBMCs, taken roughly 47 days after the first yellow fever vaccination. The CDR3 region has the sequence CASSEWADTQYF. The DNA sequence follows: TGTGCCAGCAGTGAGTGGGCAGATACGCAGTATTTT.